Following are 8 T cell receptor beta chains from one sample sequenced in a study of blood T cells in healthy people across ages. With a J-beta primer mix and a sample-barcoded 5' primer, a second PCR ran roughly 6 to 11 cycles. Each CDR3 protein is one row after TCRdb ran MiXCR on the 5' RACE reads. The sample includes 500,000 to 700,000 distinct CDR3 sequences, about 28% of them seen just once. Sequencing was performed on blood. These receptors were collected from a woman at least 80 years old in good health.

This clonotype showed up just a few times. The CDR3 DNA is TGCGCCAGCAGCTTGGGAGGGGATGGCGGCAATCAGCCCCAGCATTTT. Translated, it gives CASSLGGDGGNQPQHF. The V gene is TRBV5-1, the J gene TRBJ1-5; TRBD1 might be the D (5 bases). Trimming took 0 bases from V and 2 from J, leaving 12 bases between them. The V gene's germline CDR1 is SGHRS and CDR2 YFSETQ. The CDR3 has 16 residues. The full variable domain, rest sourced from reference TRBV5-1 and TRBJ1-5, is KAGVTQTPRYLIKTRGQQVTLSCSPISGHRSVSWYQQTPGQGLQFLFEYFSETQRNKGNFPGRFSGRQFSNSRSEMNVSTLELGDSALYLCASSLGGDGGNQPQHFGDGTRLSIL.

This clonotype was counted ten times or more. The chain joins TRBV4-2 to TRBJ2-7; D is unclear. This CDR3 is 13 amino acids long. The V end was cut by 0 bases, the J end by 5 bases, with 8 bases between. Germline assignment: CDR1 LGHNA and CDR2 YNFKEQ. The DNA for the CDR3 is TGTGCCAGCAGCCAAGAGAGCTTCAACGAGCAGTACTTC. As protein: CASSQESFNEQYF.

V gene TRBV28 combines with J gene TRBJ2-7; 12 nucleotides match TRBD2. CDR3 length: 15 amino acids. V lost 5 bases and J lost 7; bases outside the gene matches: 9. Germline-derived CDR1 and CDR2 are MDHEN and SYDVKM. For the CDR3, the DNA is TGTGCCAGCAGTGCCCCTAGCGGGGGGGCGGCTGAGCAGTACTTC. As protein: CASSAPSGGAAEQYF.

This clonotype was counted only a few times. The chain recombines TRBV7-2 with TRBJ1-3; no reliable D call. Trimming took off 7 bases at V and 1 base at J, with 17 bases between the two ends. CDR1 SGHTA and CDR2 FQGNSA come from the germline V gene. CDR3 length: 16 residues. The CDR3 region is CASNPVAGRSGNTIYF. The DNA of the CDR3 is TGTGCCAGCAACCCGGTCGCCGGGAGGTCTGGAAACACCATATATTTT.

This clonotype occurred many times. This chain links TRBV20-1 with TRBJ2-7, with 9 positions matching TRBD2. The CDR3 length is 14 residues. Germline CDR1 reads DFQATT; CDR2 reads SNEGSKA (reference sequence). After removal of 2 bases from V and 1 base from J, the junction contained 3 bases not matched to a gene. CDR3 DNA sequence: TGCAGTGCTAGACAAGCGGGGGGATCCTACGAGCAGTACTTC. Amino acids: CSARQAGGSYEQYF.

This clonotype came up many times. The chain uses TRBV21-1 and TRBJ1-2; TRBD1 was called by the table and not checked on the DNA. TRBV21-1 is a pseudogene segment. The CDR3 length is 17 residues. The CDR3 loop is CASSKNISSGFSDGYTF. Here the CDR3 DNA reads TGTGCCAGCAGCAAAAATATCAGTTCGGGATTTTCCGATGGCTACACCTTC.

This clonotype has just a few counts. One base away lies a much larger clone, so this may be a sequencing read error. This chain joins TRBV20-1 and TRBJ2-1; 7 bases map to TRBD1. The V segment lost 6 bases and the J segment 13 bases; nucleotides outside the gene matches: 18. The germline V gene has CDR1 DFQATT and CDR2 SNEGSKA (reference sequence). The CDR3 runs to 14 residues. CDR3 DNA sequence: TGCAGTGCGATACCGGGACAGATACAAGAGACCCAGTTCTTC. Translation: CSAIPGQIQETQFF.

V gene TRBV7-4 combines with J gene TRBJ2-7, with D uncertain. Germline CDR1 reads SGHVT; CDR2 reads SQSDAQ. This CDR3 has 11 amino acids. Trimming took 9 bases from V and 0 from J, leaving 6 bases between them. In nucleotides, the CDR3 is TGTGCCAGACACATCTCCTACGAGCAGTACTTC. This translates into CARHISYEQYF.